This entry concerns a single T cell receptor (beta chain). The CDR3 has 15 amino acids. The germline V gene encodes CDR1 GTSNPN and CDR2 SVGIG (reference sequence). V lost 3 bases to trimming and J lost 3 bases; unmatched junction nucleotides: 9. The data stem from a study of blood T cell repertoires in COVID-19. Only in-frame clones appear in the TCRdb table, and some are missing; sequencing was by immunoSEQ multiplex PCR. The sample has over 150,000 clones, approximately 91% seen once. V is TRBV30 and J is TRBJ2-7, with 9 bases lining up with TRBD1. Sample: peripheral blood. This TCR derives from a man aged 25-45 years with acute or convalescent COVID-19. This chain's CDR3 is CAWSVPGQGLYEQYF. The CDR3 DNA reads TGTGCCTGGAGCGTCCCGGGACAGGGTCTCTACGAGCAGTACTTC.